The clone carrying this T cell receptor beta chain came up a few times. Its matching antigen is unknown. This entry is derived from a study of response to subunit inactivated influenza vaccine. Overall study results and limits: Only a handful of new T cells, the authors suggested, are recruited with each seasonal influenza vaccination.

This CDR3 comprises 17 residues. Germline CDR1 LGHDT, CDR2 YNNKEL (reference sequence). The J segment lost 9 bases and the V segment lost 0 bases, leaving 8 bases of the junction unmatched. Each CDR3 protein is one row after TCRdb ran MiXCR on the RT-PCR reads. The sample has a few hundred thousand distinct CDR3 sequences; 10% to 11% are singletons. The rearrangement uses TRBV3-1 and TRBJ2-1, with 13 positions matching TRBD2. Specimen: PBMCs from blood, collected more than 35 days after vaccination. The TCR originated in a man aged 45-65 years who received an inactivated influenza vaccine. The CDR3 region has the DNA TGTGCCAGCAGCCAAGATCGGGGCGGACTAGCGGGAGTTGAGCAGTTCTTC. This translates into CASSQDRGGLAGVEQFF.